These 28 T cell receptor beta chains were sequenced from one sample in a study of post-analysis software for immune sequencing data. Notes on the study in general: Comparison of patients with controls showed 5 or 6 TRBV segments more frequent in patients, TRBV5-6, TRBV5-1 and TRBV20-1 among them.

Tagging with unique molecular identifiers was a feature of the TCR beta cDNA libraries. Using its own MiXCR run on the PCR reads, TCRdb lists one record per CDR3 protein. The repertoire holds about 200,000 distinct CDR3 sequences, with around 30% as singletons. Which antigens these TCRs recognize remains unknown. Specimen: blood. Source of these receptors: a girl aged 2-17 years with multiple sclerosis.

This clonotype was counted ten times or more. The rearrangement joins TRBV5-1 to TRBJ2-3, with 8 bases fitting TRBD2. The junction had 7 bases not matched to a gene; V was cut back by 3 bases and J by 1 base. Germline values: CDR1 SGHRS, CDR2 YFSETQ. The CDR3 spans 16 residues. CDR3 nucleotides: TGCGCCAGCAGCTCGGGGGGGAGCGGACGCACAGATACGCAGTATTTT. Translated, it gives CASSSGGSGRTDTQYF.

Notes on this clonotype: An end of the junction does not agree with germline; a read error may underlie this. V and J are TRBV20-1 and TRBJ2-5; weak D call: TRBD2 (5 bases). Germline-derived CDR1 and CDR2 are DFQATT and SNEGSKA (reference sequence). The CDR3 is 13 amino acids. The CDR3 reads CGASPGPQETQYF. The CDR3, as DNA: TGCGGTGCTAGCCCCGGACCTCAAGAGACCCAGTACTTC.

CDR3: CSAGRTSERPDTQYF. The DNA of the CDR3 is TGCAGTGCTGGAAGGACTAGCGAGAGGCCAGATACGCAGTATTTT. The J gene is TRBJ2-3, the V gene TRBV20-1; 9 nucleotides align to TRBD2. The CDR3 is 15 amino acids. Trimming took 5 bases from V and 4 from J; bases not matched to a gene: 10. Germline CDR1 DFQATT, CDR2 SNEGSKA (reference sequence).

This clonotype was observed many times. The V call is TRBV29-1, the J call TRBJ2-7; TRBD1 agrees at 10 bases. The germline V gene encodes CDR1 SQVTM and CDR2 ANQGSEA. The CDR3 is 14 residues long. V lost 7 bases to trimming and J lost 5 bases; unmatched junction nucleotides: 11. Here the CDR3 reads CSAGSPGTGDEQYF. CDR3 bases: TGCAGCGCCGGAAGTCCCGGGACAGGGGACGAGCAGTACTTC.

The chain combines TRBV4-1 with TRBJ2-1; 11 positions match TRBD2. V lost 2 bases, J lost 7 bases, and 7 bases stayed unmatched. Germline-derived CDR1 and CDR2 are MGHRA and YSYEKL. The CDR3 contains 16 residues. CDR3 sequence reads: CASSQSSGGLANEQFF. In DNA form, the CDR3 reads TGCGCCAGCAGCCAATCTAGCGGGGGGTTGGCGAATGAGCAGTTCTTC.

A few counts support this clonotype. The V gene is TRBV27, the J gene TRBJ2-1; the D is unclear. Trimming pared 5 bases from V and 0 bases from J, leaving 14 bases between. Germline V gene data show CDR1 as MNHEY and CDR2 as SMNVEV (reference sequence). The CDR3 contains 16 residues. The DNA for the CDR3 is TGTGCCAGCAGTCCAACGGGCATTAGCTCCTACAATGAGCAGTTCTTC. This codes for CASSPTGISSYNEQFF.

This clonotype was seen at least ten times. The J gene is TRBJ2-7, the V gene TRBV15; 7 nucleotides align to TRBD1. Per the germline V gene, CDR1 is LNHNV and CDR2 is YYDKDF (reference sequence). J was trimmed by 0 bases and V by 0 bases; bases with no gene match: 11. The CDR3 extends over 18 amino acids. The CDR3 DNA follows: TGTGCCACCAGCAGAGATCGTGTTACAGGGGTTCCCTCCTACGAGCAGTACTTC. Translation gives CATSRDRVTGVPSYEQYF.

This clonotype was recorded at least ten times. V usage is TRBV7-9 and J usage is TRBJ2-7, with 7 positions matching TRBD2. With V trimmed by 5 bases and J by 3 bases, 13 bases remained unmatched. The CDR3 runs 16 residues. The germline CDR1 and CDR2 sequences are SEHNR and FQNEAQ (reference sequence). CDR3 nucleotides: TGTGCCAGCAGCCTAGGTTTCGGGGGGAGTATCTACGAGCAGTACTTC. It is translated as CASSLGFGGSIYEQYF.

At least ten counts were recorded for this clonotype. The chain links TRBV29-1 to TRBJ2-7; 13 bases align to TRBD2. CDR3 length: 17 amino acids. J gave up 2 bases and V 5 bases, and 12 bases lay outside the gene matches. CDR1 is SQVTM, CDR2 ANQGSEA, per germline. The DNA of the CDR3 is TGCAGCGTTTCCGGGACTAGCGGGAACCGGAATCCCTACGAGCAGTACTTC. Protein product: CSVSGTSGNRNPYEQYF.

The chain joins TRBV7-2 to TRBJ1-5; the D gene is possibly TRBD1 (6 bases). The CDR3 totals 14 residues. The germline gives CDR1 SGHTA, CDR2 FQGNSA. V was trimmed by 5 bases and J by 3 bases, leaving 11 bases between them. The DNA of the CDR3 is TGTGCCAGCAGCCAGGCAGGGGTCAATCAGCCCCAGCATTTT. Translation gives CASSQAGVNQPQHF.

This clonotype was seen repeatedly, ten times or more. The chain links TRBV15 to TRBJ1-2, with D unclear. Germline CDR1 is LNHNV and CDR2 is YYDKDF (reference sequence). Deletions cut 0 bases from V and 2 bases from J, with 7 bases between. The CDR3 runs to 14 residues. Here the CDR3 DNA reads TGTGCCACCAGCAGAGAAACGGGGAACTATGGCTACACCTTC. It encodes CATSRETGNYGYTF.

This rearrangement joins TRBV21-1 to TRBJ2-5. TRBV21-1 constitutes a pseudogene. The CDR3 loop spans 14 amino acids. The CDR3, as DNA: TGTGCCAGCAGCAAAGGTTGGCCCCAAGAGACCCAGTACTTC. Translated: CASSKGWPQETQYF.

The chain uses TRBV12-3 or TRBV12-4 and TRBJ2-3; D is tentatively TRBD1 or TRBD2 (6 bases each). CDR3 size: 16 residues. Between the trimmed V and J ends, which lost 5 bases and 3 bases, there was a span of 18 bases. CDR3 loop: CASSLWGAPRTDTQYF. CDR3 DNA: TGTGCCAGCAGTCTCTGGGGGGCGCCAAGGACAGATACGCAGTATTTT.

The CDR3 reads CASSLDMGQGAGEAFF. The CDR3 DNA reads TGCGCCAGCAGCTTGGATATGGGCCAGGGGGCTGGTGAAGCTTTCTTT. The V call is TRBV5-1, the J call TRBJ1-1; 8 positions agree with TRBD1. This CDR3 region has 16 residues. The J segment lost 7 bases and the V segment lost 0 bases, leaving 11 bases of the junction unmatched. The germline CDR1 and CDR2 sequences are SGHRS and YFSETQ.

This clonotype has more than one count but fewer than ten. V usage is TRBV28 and J usage is TRBJ1-5; 10 nucleotides align to TRBD1. The CDR3 sequence is 15 residues long. Germline V gene data show CDR1 as MDHEN and CDR2 as SYDVKM. The V segment lost 6 bases and the J segment 7 bases; nucleotides outside the gene matches: 9. The CDR3 region is CASRAGTGVMQPQHF. Written as DNA, the CDR3 is TGTGCCAGCAGGGCCGGGACAGGGGTGATGCAGCCCCAGCATTTT.

This clonotype was recorded many times. The chain uses TRBV20-1 and TRBJ1-2, with 8 positions matching TRBD1. Germline lookup yields CDR1 DFQATT and CDR2 SNEGSKA (reference sequence). This CDR3 is 13 amino acids long. V shed 3 bases and J 4 bases; nucleotides not matched to a gene: 4. CDR3 sequence reads: CSARDREGYGYTF. The CDR3 DNA follows: TGCAGTGCTAGGGACAGGGAGGGCTATGGCTACACCTTC.

The gene calls are TRBV28 and TRBJ1-6; 7 bases align to TRBD1. The J segment lost 0 bases and the V segment lost 6 bases, leaving 8 bases of the junction unmatched. The CDR3 extends over 17 amino acids. Germline CDR1 reads MDHEN; CDR2 reads SYDVKM. The CDR3 is CASSRDRSSSYNSPLHF. In DNA, the CDR3 is TGTGCCAGCAGCAGGGACAGATCGAGCTCCTATAATTCACCCCTCCACTTT.

Remarks on this clonotype: This may be a read error: a much more frequent sequence differs by one nucleotide. The J gene is TRBJ2-1, the V gene TRBV2, with 7 positions matching TRBD2. This CDR3 spans 15 amino acids. Germline V lookup: CDR1 SNHLY, CDR2 FYNNEI. V shed 5 bases and J 5 bases; nucleotides not matched to a gene: 9. CDR3 loop: CASSRGRAGNNEQFF. CDR3 nucleotide sequence: TGTGCCAGCAGTAGAGGGAGGGCCGGTAACAATGAGCAGTTCTTC.

This chain uses TRBV18 with TRBJ2-1; D might be TRBD1 (6 bases). Germline V gene sequence: CDR1 KGHSH, CDR2 LQKENI. The CDR3 spans 18 residues. V lost 3 bases and J lost 0, with 18 bases in between. The CDR3, as DNA: TGTGCCAGCTCACCCACTATAACAGGGCTACTCTCCTACAATGAGCAGTTCTTC. Its translation: CASSPTITGLLSYNEQFF.

This clonotype was seen a handful of times. This rearrangement joins TRBV5-1 to TRBJ2-7; D gene uncertain. V was pared by 5 bases and J by 0 bases, with 12 bases between. The germline gives CDR1 SGHRS, CDR2 YFSETQ. The CDR3 is 14 amino acids. This CDR3 reads CASSKVDRSYEQYF. For the CDR3, the DNA is TGCGCCAGCAGTAAAGTCGACCGCTCCTACGAGCAGTACTTC.

This clonotype was seen a few times. CDR3 DNA sequence: TGTGCCAGCAGGGCCCGGGGCCCCTATGGCTACACCTTC. It encodes CASRARGPYGYTF. This chain connects TRBV28 to TRBJ1-2; D is possibly TRBD1 (5 bases). The V end lost 6 bases, the J end lost 4 bases, and 12 bases lay between the germline ends. Germline V gives CDR1 MDHEN, CDR2 SYDVKM. The CDR3 has 13 residues.

This clonotype was observed a few times. An end of the junction does not agree with germline; a read error may underlie this. CDR3 bases: TGCGCCAGCAGTTTGGGTCGGGACACTGGAATGCTGTATTTT. It yields the protein CASSLGRDTGMLYF. The chain employs TRBV5-1 and TRBJ2-3, with D tentatively TRBD1 (6 bases). There are 14 residues in the CDR3. CDR1 is SGHRS and CDR2 is YFSETQ in the germline V gene.

This clonotype was seen ten or more times. CDR3 sequence reads: CSASRATAESYTDTQYF. The CDR3 coding sequence is TGCAGTGCTAGTAGGGCTACGGCGGAGAGCTACACAGATACGCAGTATTTT. The chain couples TRBV20-1 to TRBJ2-3, with D hard to call. Deletions cut 3 bases from V and 2 bases from J, with 21 bases between. CDR1 is DFQATT, CDR2 SNEGSKA, per germline (reference sequence). This CDR3 spans 17 amino acids.

This clonotype was recorded many times. The chain is built from TRBV7-2 and TRBJ2-3, with D maybe TRBD2 (6 bases). The CDR3 contains 15 residues. V lost 5 bases to trimming and J lost 4 bases, with 16 bases between them. Germline assignment: CDR1 SGHTA and CDR2 FQGNSA. The DNA of the CDR3 is TGTGCCAGCAGCCAAAGCGGGTTCCCCCCAGATACGCAGTATTTT. Encoded protein: CASSQSGFPPDTQYF.

V is TRBV29-1 and J is TRBJ2-3; either TRBD1 or TRBD2 may fit D (5 bases each). The V and J ends lost 7 bases and 0 bases respectively, with 17 bases between them. Germline CDR1 is SQVTM and CDR2 is ANQGSEA. This CDR3 is 15 amino acids long. The CDR3 DNA reads as TGCAGCGGGAGCTCCGGGACGTCTAGCACAGATACGCAGTATTTT. It yields the protein CSGSSGTSSTDTQYF.

CDR3 sequence (DNA): TGTGCCAGCAGCCACGGACTAGCGGGCGGGGTGGAGACCCAGTACTTC. This encodes CASSHGLAGGVETQYF. The chain employs TRBV11-3 and TRBJ2-5, with 11 bases aligning to TRBD2. V shed 5 bases and J 5 bases; nucleotides not matched to a gene: 10. Per the germline V gene, CDR1 is SGHNT and CDR2 is YENEEA. The CDR3 has 16 amino acids.

With regard to this clonotype: One base away lies a much larger clone, so this may be a sequencing read error. The CDR3 loop reads CASSRGQGTEQYF. Written as DNA, the CDR3 is TGCGCCAGCAGCAGAGGACAGGGGACTGAGCAGTACTTC. V gene TRBV5-1 combines with J gene TRBJ2-5; 9 bases map to TRBD1. The J segment lost 11 bases and the V segment lost 4 bases, leaving 9 bases of the junction unmatched. CDR1 and CDR2 from the germline V gene are SGHRS and YFSETQ. This CDR3 has 13 residues.

This clonotype was observed a few times. V is TRBV24-1 and J is TRBJ2-2, with a tentative D call TRBD1 (5 bases). The length of the CDR3 is 16 residues. In germline, CDR1 is KGHDR, CDR2 SFDVKD. The V and J ends lost 5 bases and 0 bases respectively, with 12 bases between them. CDR3 nucleotide sequence: TGTGCCACCAGTGTCCCAGGGAATACGAACACCGGGGAGCTGTTTTTT. Its translation is CATSVPGNTNTGELFF.